This is a list of T cell receptor beta chains from one sample in a study of blood T cell repertoires in COVID-19. The method was immunoSEQ multiplex PCR; TCRdb's version includes in-frame clones alone and lacks a portion of them. The sample shows about 50,000 clones, roughly 90% of them seen only once. The source material was peripheral blood. These TCRs come from a human donor in a cohort sampled during active COVID-19. Both conserved end residues are part of each CDR3. The order of the fields is J gene, D gene, V gene, clone size, CDR3 protein, CDR3 DNA. A D gene is named only where the DNA matches it firmly. Expanded clones are given a class, and other clones once, few, many or no size at all.

j_gene: TRBJ2-3
d_gene: NA
v_gene: TRBV6-4
abundance: NA
CDR3aa: CASSAGPGNGRKYF
CDR3nt: TGTGCCAGCAGTGCAGGACCGGGAAACGGGAGAAAGTATTTT

j_gene: TRBJ1-2
d_gene: NA
v_gene: TRBV7-9
abundance: NA
CDR3aa: CASSVDGGYTF
CDR3nt: TGTGCCAGCAGCGTAGACGGTGGCTACACCTTC

j_gene: TRBJ1-2
d_gene: TRBD1
v_gene: TRBV4-2
abundance: NA
CDR3aa: CASSQEGQGTGYTF
CDR3nt: TGTGCCAGCAGCCAAGAGGGACAGGGGACCGGCTACACCTTC

j_gene: TRBJ2-5
d_gene: TRBD2
v_gene: TRBV25-1
abundance: NA
CDR3aa: CASSEFSIAGFETQYF
CDR3nt: TGTGCCAGCAGTGAATTCTCGATAGCGGGATTTGAGACCCAGTACTTC

j_gene: TRBJ1-5
d_gene: NA
v_gene: TRBV4-1
abundance: NA
CDR3aa: CASSHVAGPQHF
CDR3nt: TGCGCCAGCAGCCACGTCGCGGGACCCCAGCATTTT

j_gene: TRBJ2-7
d_gene: NA
v_gene: TRBV21-1
abundance: NA
CDR3aa: CASSSRLAGGPYEQYF
CDR3nt: TGTGCCAGCAGCAGCCGACTAGCGGGAGGGCCGTACGAGCAGTACTTC

j_gene: TRBJ2-7
d_gene: TRBD2
v_gene: TRBV3-1/TRBV3-2
abundance: once
CDR3aa: CASSQDGLAGRYEQYF
CDR3nt: TGTGCCAGCAGCCAAGATGGCCTAGCGGGCCGCTACGAGCAGTACTTC

j_gene: TRBJ1-3
d_gene: TRBD1
v_gene: TRBV27
abundance: NA
CDR3aa: CASSLEGAAGNTIYF
CDR3nt: TGTGCCAGCAGTTTAGAGGGGGCGGCTGGAAACACCATATATTTT

j_gene: TRBJ2-5
d_gene: NA
v_gene: TRBV9
abundance: NA
CDR3aa: CASSVLGGGETQYF
CDR3nt: TGTGCCAGCAGCGTATTGGGGGGAGGTGAGACCCAGTACTTC

j_gene: TRBJ1-4
d_gene: NA
v_gene: TRBV11-3
abundance: NA
CDR3aa: CASSLGPGDEKLFF
CDR3nt: TGTGCCAGCAGCTTAGGTCCAGGGGATGAAAAACTGTTTTTT

j_gene: TRBJ2-2
d_gene: NA
v_gene: TRBV7-9
abundance: NA
CDR3aa: CASSSITGELFF
CDR3nt: TGTGCCAGCAGCTCAATCACCGGGGAGCTGTTTTTT

j_gene: TRBJ2-7
d_gene: TRBD1
v_gene: TRBV7-7
abundance: few
CDR3aa: CASSTQQGYEQYF
CDR3nt: TGTGCTAGCAGCACGCAACAGGGGTACGAGCAGTACTTC

j_gene: TRBJ2-3
d_gene: TRBD2
v_gene: TRBV30
abundance: NA
CDR3aa: CAWSISGGGTQYF
CDR3nt: TGTGCCTGGAGTATCAGCGGGGGAGGGACGCAGTATTTT

j_gene: TRBJ2-1
d_gene: NA
v_gene: TRBV5-1
abundance: NA
CDR3aa: CASSFYRAAGVNEQFF
CDR3nt: TGCGCCAGCAGCTTCTACAGGGCGGCGGGAGTCAATGAGCAGTTCTTC

j_gene: TRBJ2-7
d_gene: TRBD1
v_gene: TRBV2
abundance: few
CDR3aa: CASRAWTGAGYEQYF
CDR3nt: TGTGCCAGCAGAGCCTGGACAGGGGCCGGCTACGAGCAGTACTTC

j_gene: TRBJ2-7
d_gene: NA
v_gene: TRBV2
abundance: NA
CDR3aa: CASGDWETTYEQYF
CDR3nt: TGTGCCAGCGGGGATTGGGAGACTACCTACGAGCAGTACTTC

j_gene: TRBJ2-3
d_gene: NA
v_gene: TRBV27
abundance: NA
CDR3aa: CASSLGLARLDTQYF
CDR3nt: TGTGCCAGCAGTTTAGGTCTAGCGCGATTAGATACGCAGTATTTT

j_gene: TRBJ2-2
d_gene: NA
v_gene: TRBV5-6
abundance: NA
CDR3aa: CASSLALRANTGELFF
CDR3nt: TGTGCCAGCAGCTTGGCCCTCAGGGCGAACACCGGGGAGCTGTTTTTT

j_gene: TRBJ1-4
d_gene: NA
v_gene: TRBV9
abundance: NA
CDR3aa: CASSVGTRPATNEKLFF
CDR3nt: TGTGCCAGCAGCGTAGGGACAAGGCCTGCAACTAATGAAAAACTGTTTTTT

j_gene: TRBJ2-5
d_gene: TRBD2
v_gene: TRBV6-5
abundance: once
CDR3aa: CASSFLSGREGETQYF
CDR3nt: TGTGCCAGCAGTTTCCTTAGCGGGAGAGAGGGAGAGACCCAGTACTTC

j_gene: TRBJ2-7
d_gene: NA
v_gene: TRBV6-1
abundance: NA
CDR3aa: CASSERGMAYEQYF
CDR3nt: TGTGCCAGCAGTGAAAGGGGGATGGCCTACGAGCAGTACTTC

j_gene: TRBJ1-2
d_gene: TRBD1
v_gene: TRBV6-5
abundance: NA
CDR3aa: CASRPRDRHNYGYTF
CDR3nt: TGTGCCAGCAGACCACGGGACAGGCATAACTATGGCTACACCTTC

j_gene: TRBJ2-3
d_gene: NA
v_gene: TRBV13
abundance: NA
CDR3aa: CASSFRGFTDTQYF
CDR3nt: TGTGCCAGCAGCTTTAGGGGGTTCACAGATACGCAGTATTTT

j_gene: TRBJ1-1
d_gene: NA
v_gene: TRBV7-8
abundance: NA
CDR3aa: CASSLRRNTEAFF
CDR3nt: TGTGCCAGCAGCTTAAGGAGGAACACTGAAGCTTTCTTT

j_gene: TRBJ2-1
d_gene: NA
v_gene: TRBV11-3
abundance: NA
CDR3aa: CASSLVRLEQFF
CDR3nt: TGTGCCAGCAGCTTAGTGCGGCTTGAGCAGTTCTTC

j_gene: TRBJ2-7
d_gene: NA
v_gene: TRBV12-3/TRBV12-4
abundance: NA
CDR3aa: CASSFSVEQYF
CDR3nt: TGTGCCAGCAGCTTTTCAGTCGAGCAGTACTTC

j_gene: TRBJ1-1
d_gene: TRBD1
v_gene: TRBV6-4
abundance: NA
CDR3aa: CASSDSILRQGKHTEAFF
CDR3nt: TGTGCCAGCAGTGACTCGATATTAAGACAGGGGAAACACACTGAAGCTTTCTTT

j_gene: TRBJ1-4
d_gene: TRBD1
v_gene: TRBV18
abundance: NA
CDR3aa: CASSDTGGAREKLFF
CDR3nt: TGTGCCAGCTCAGATACAGGGGGCGCGCGTGAAAAACTGTTTTTT

j_gene: TRBJ2-6
d_gene: NA
v_gene: TRBV18
abundance: few
CDR3aa: CASSKQGTGANVLTF
CDR3nt: TGTGCCAGCTCCAAGCAGGGAACTGGGGCCAACGTCCTGACTTTC

j_gene: TRBJ1-5
d_gene: NA
v_gene: TRBV6-5
abundance: NA
CDR3aa: CASSYQGSNQPQHF
CDR3nt: TGTGCCAGCAGTTACCAGGGCAGCAATCAGCCCCAGCATTTT

j_gene: TRBJ2-7
d_gene: TRBD2
v_gene: TRBV30
abundance: NA
CDR3aa: CAWTSGYPYEQYF
CDR3nt: TGTGCCTGGACTAGCGGGTACCCCTACGAGCAGTACTTC

j_gene: TRBJ1-3
d_gene: NA
v_gene: TRBV2
abundance: NA
CDR3aa: CASRGDIGNTIYF
CDR3nt: TGTGCCAGCAGAGGGGACATTGGAAACACCATATATTTT

j_gene: TRBJ2-3
d_gene: NA
v_gene: TRBV28
abundance: NA
CDR3aa: CASSFASLHRTDTQYF
CDR3nt: TGTGCCAGCAGTTTCGCCTCACTCCACCGCACAGATACGCAGTATTTT

j_gene: TRBJ2-7
d_gene: TRBD2
v_gene: TRBV18
abundance: few
CDR3aa: CASSPTSGSNYEQYF
CDR3nt: TGTGCCAGCTCACCGACTAGCGGAAGTAACTACGAGCAGTACTTC

j_gene: TRBJ1-2
d_gene: TRBD1
v_gene: TRBV19
abundance: NA
CDR3aa: CASSISGRGRLGYTF
CDR3nt: TGTGCCAGTAGTATATCGGGCAGGGGGCGGCTTGGCTACACCTTC

j_gene: TRBJ1-1
d_gene: TRBD1
v_gene: TRBV6-5
abundance: NA
CDR3aa: CASSQTGGTEAFF
CDR3nt: TGTGCCAGCAGTCAGACAGGGGGAACTGAAGCTTTCTTT

j_gene: TRBJ1-1
d_gene: NA
v_gene: TRBV19
abundance: NA
CDR3aa: CASSIDLSEAFF
CDR3nt: TGTGCCAGTAGTATAGATCTATCGGAAGCTTTCTTT

j_gene: TRBJ2-5
d_gene: NA
v_gene: TRBV5-4
abundance: NA
CDR3aa: CASSFVTPLASQETQYF
CDR3nt: TGTGCCAGCAGCTTCGTTACTCCGCTAGCGAGCCAAGAGACCCAGTACTTC

j_gene: TRBJ2-7
d_gene: NA
v_gene: TRBV7-6
abundance: few
CDR3aa: CASSLRSANSRYEQYF
CDR3nt: TGTGCCAGCAGCCTGCGGAGCGCGAACTCTCGCTACGAGCAGTACTTC

j_gene: TRBJ1-3
d_gene: TRBD1
v_gene: TRBV23-1
abundance: NA
CDR3aa: CASSQPGRDRSRWSGNTIYF
CDR3nt: TGCGCCAGCAGTCAACCAGGCCGGGACAGAAGCCGGTGGTCTGGAAACACCATATATTTT

j_gene: TRBJ2-3
d_gene: TRBD2
v_gene: TRBV9
abundance: NA
CDR3aa: CASSVRPGLAGADTQYF
CDR3nt: TGTGCCAGCAGCGTTCGGCCCGGACTAGCGGGGGCAGATACGCAGTATTTT